Listed below are T cell receptor beta chains from one sample, sequenced in a study of neoadjuvant anti-PD-1 for oral cavity cancer. Sequencing used immunoSEQ multiplex PCR; TCRdb keeps in-frame clones, though not all of them. The sample yields 20,000 to 25,000 clones, roughly 45% seen once. The sequenced sample was tumor tissue, obtained after nivolumab (anti-PD-1) treatment. The origin of the receptors is a person between 40 and 85 years old with oral cavity squamous cell carcinoma. Both conserved end residues are part of each CDR3. Each record gives: clone size, D gene, V gene, J gene, CDR3 DNA, CDR3 protein. A D gene is named only where the DNA matches it firmly. Part of the rows lack a size; the others show once, few, many or a class for expanded clones.

size: few; D: NA; V: TRBV15; J: TRBJ1-4; DNA: TGTGCCACCAGCAGAGGGACAACTAATGAAAAACTGTTTTTT; CDR3: CATSRGTTNEKLFF
size: few; D: TRBD1; V: TRBV30; J: TRBJ2-2; DNA: TGTGCCTGGACCCGACAGGGGAGGACCGGGGAGCTGTTTTTT; CDR3: CAWTRQGRTGELFF
size: NA; D: TRBD1; V: TRBV10-3; J: TRBJ2-7; DNA: TGTGCCATCAGACAGGGGGACGAGCAGTACTTC; CDR3: CAIRQGDEQYF
size: once; D: NA; V: TRBV6-5; J: TRBJ2-7; DNA: TGTGCCAGCAGTAACCAGGGAGTAAACTACGAGCAGTACTTC; CDR3: CASSNQGVNYEQYF
size: NA; D: NA; V: TRBV16; J: TRBJ1-1; DNA: TGTGCCAGCAGTCTTCTTGGACGAAACACTGAAGCTTTCTTT; CDR3: CASSLLGRNTEAFF
size: NA; D: NA; V: TRBV7-8; J: TRBJ1-4; DNA: TGTGCCACCGGACCGTTGACTAATGAAAAACTGTTTTTT; CDR3: CATGPLTNEKLFF
size: few; D: TRBD2; V: TRBV5-1; J: TRBJ2-3; DNA: TGCGCCAGCAGCTTGGGACTAGCGGGGGGCACAGATACGCAGTATTTT; CDR3: CASSLGLAGGTDTQYF
size: NA; D: NA; V: TRBV5-1; J: TRBJ1-6; DNA: TGCGCCAGCAGGGCAGAAACTAATTCACCCCTCCACTTT; CDR3: CASRAETNSPLHF
size: few; D: NA; V: TRBV6-5; J: TRBJ1-6; DNA: TGTGCCAGCAGTTACGAGACAGGAGATAATTCACCCCTCCACTTT; CDR3: CASSYETGDNSPLHF
size: NA; D: NA; V: TRBV5-1; J: TRBJ2-1; DNA: TGCGCCAGCAGCCCCCCTGCTGGACAGAGGGTCAATGAGCAGTTCTTC; CDR3: CASSPPAGQRVNEQFF
size: NA; D: TRBD1; V: TRBV5-1; J: TRBJ2-1; DNA: TGCGCCAGCACCATACAGGGGGTATACAATGAGCAGTTCTTC; CDR3: CASTIQGVYNEQFF
size: few; D: NA; V: TRBV10-3; J: TRBJ2-2; DNA: TGTGCCACCCGCATAGGCCCGAACACCGGGGAGCTGTTTTTT; CDR3: CATRIGPNTGELFF
size: NA; D: NA; V: TRBV5-7; J: TRBJ1-3; DNA: TGTGCCAGCTGGAGGGAGGGACTAACTTCTGGAAACACCATATATTTT; CDR3: CASWREGLTSGNTIYF
size: NA; D: TRBD1; V: TRBV18; J: TRBJ1-5; DNA: TGTGCCAGCTCACCACCGGTCGGGACAGGGGGTTTCAATCAGCCCCAGCATTTT; CDR3: CASSPPVGTGGFNQPQHF
size: NA; D: NA; V: TRBV5-6; J: TRBJ1-1; DNA: TGTGCCAGCAGCTTAGCGGGGCCGAACACTGAAGCTTTCTTT; CDR3: CASSLAGPNTEAFF
size: NA; D: NA; V: TRBV7-2; J: TRBJ2-3; DNA: TGTGCCAGCAGCTTAGCTGGGTCAGTCACAGATACGCAGTATTTT; CDR3: CASSLAGSVTDTQYF
size: NA; D: TRBD1; V: TRBV6-1; J: TRBJ1-1; DNA: TGTGCCAGCAGTGGAGGGACAGTAACAGACACTGAAGCTTTCTTT; CDR3: CASSGGTVTDTEAFF
size: NA; D: NA; V: TRBV19; J: TRBJ2-6; DNA: TGTGCCAGTAGTATGCAAGCAGGGGCCAACGTCCTGACTTTC; CDR3: CASSMQAGANVLTF
size: many; D: NA; V: TRBV5-5; J: TRBJ2-1; DNA: TGTGCCAGCAGCAGGCGGGCCCCCTACAATGAGCAGTTCTTC; CDR3: CASSRRAPYNEQFF
size: NA; D: NA; V: TRBV18; J: TRBJ2-2; DNA: TGTGCCAGCTCACCACACTCCCAGGGCGGGGAGCTGTTTTTT; CDR3: CASSPHSQGGELFF
size: NA; D: NA; V: TRBV19; J: TRBJ1-5; DNA: TGTGCCAGTACCACAGCCGGGACAAGATATAGGGGCAATCAGCCCCAGCATTTT; CDR3: CASTTAGTRYRGNQPQHF
size: NA; D: NA; V: TRBV5-5; J: TRBJ1-5; DNA: TGTGCCAGCAGCTTAGAGGATCAGCCCCAGCATTTT; CDR3: CASSLEDQPQHF
size: NA; D: NA; V: TRBV4-3; J: TRBJ2-2; DNA: TGCGCCAGCAGCCAAGACGTCAGCGGTGACGGCACCGGGGAGCTGTTTTTT; CDR3: CASSQDVSGDGTGELFF
size: medium-sized; D: TRBD1; V: TRBV2; J: TRBJ1-4; DNA: TGTGCCAGCAGACCGGACAGGGTCGGGGCTGAAAAACTGTTTTTT; CDR3: CASRPDRVGAEKLFF
size: many; D: NA; V: TRBV25-1; J: TRBJ2-1; DNA: TGTGCCAGCAGTGTCTACAATGAGCAGTTCTTC; CDR3: CASSVYNEQFF
size: many; D: NA; V: TRBV19; J: TRBJ1-5; DNA: TGTGCCAGTAGTCCAAGACAGGAGCACCAGCCCCAGCATTTT; CDR3: CASSPRQEHQPQHF
size: NA; D: TRBD1; V: TRBV6-1; J: TRBJ2-7; DNA: TGTGCCAGCAGTGTACTTGGGACAGGGATCGAGGAGCAGTACTTC; CDR3: CASSVLGTGIEEQYF
size: NA; D: NA; V: TRBV27; J: TRBJ1-6; DNA: TGTGCCAGCAGTTCACGGATCTCGGGGTATAATTCACCCCTCCACTTT; CDR3: CASSSRISGYNSPLHF
size: NA; D: NA; V: TRBV5-1; J: TRBJ2-7; DNA: TGCGCCAGCAGCCCCGGGACGCCATCCTACGAGCAGTACTTC; CDR3: CASSPGTPSYEQYF
size: few; D: NA; V: TRBV28; J: TRBJ1-6; DNA: TGTGCCAGCAGACGGGAGCTGTATAATTCACCCCTCCACTTT; CDR3: CASRRELYNSPLHF
size: many; D: NA; V: TRBV6-6; J: TRBJ2-5; DNA: TGTGCCAGCAGTTATTCCTTACCAGAGCGGGCAGAGACCCAGTACTTC; CDR3: CASSYSLPERAETQYF
size: once; D: NA; V: TRBV7-2; J: TRBJ2-2; DNA: TGTGCCAGCAGCTTAGCTTCCGGGGAGCTGTTTTTT; CDR3: CASSLASGELFF
size: few; D: NA; V: TRBV19; J: TRBJ1-5; DNA: TGTGCCAGTAGTAGACGGAGCAATCAGCCCCAGCATTTT; CDR3: CASSRRSNQPQHF
size: NA; D: TRBD1; V: TRBV10-3; J: TRBJ1-1; DNA: TGTGCCATCAGTGACAGGGACAGGAGGACTGAAGCTTTCTTT; CDR3: CAISDRDRRTEAFF
size: once; D: TRBD1; V: TRBV4-3; J: TRBJ1-5; DNA: TGCGCCAGCAGCCAAAGGCAGGGGGAGCCCCAGCATTTT; CDR3: CASSQRQGEPQHF
size: medium-sized; D: NA; V: TRBV5-1; J: TRBJ1-5; DNA: TGCGCCAGCAGCTTGGGCGGGGGTAGCAATCAGCCCCAGCATTTT; CDR3: CASSLGGGSNQPQHF
size: NA; D: TRBD1; V: TRBV5-4; J: TRBJ2-7; DNA: TGTGCCAGCAGGCCCCCGGGACAGGGGAACGAGCAGTACTTC; CDR3: CASRPPGQGNEQYF
size: NA; D: TRBD1; V: TRBV7-2; J: TRBJ1-6; DNA: TGTGCCAGCAGCCCGAGACAGGGGGGGATCTATAATTCACCCCTCCACTTT; CDR3: CASSPRQGGIYNSPLHF
size: NA; D: TRBD2; V: TRBV4-2; J: TRBJ2-3; DNA: TGTGCCAGCAGCCTCACGGTTAGCGGGACCCTCACAGATACGCAGTATTTT; CDR3: CASSLTVSGTLTDTQYF
size: few; D: TRBD1; V: TRBV6-5; J: TRBJ1-6; DNA: TGTGCCACCCGGGACAGGGCCCTTCGGTCACCCCTCCACTTT; CDR3: CATRDRALRSPLHF